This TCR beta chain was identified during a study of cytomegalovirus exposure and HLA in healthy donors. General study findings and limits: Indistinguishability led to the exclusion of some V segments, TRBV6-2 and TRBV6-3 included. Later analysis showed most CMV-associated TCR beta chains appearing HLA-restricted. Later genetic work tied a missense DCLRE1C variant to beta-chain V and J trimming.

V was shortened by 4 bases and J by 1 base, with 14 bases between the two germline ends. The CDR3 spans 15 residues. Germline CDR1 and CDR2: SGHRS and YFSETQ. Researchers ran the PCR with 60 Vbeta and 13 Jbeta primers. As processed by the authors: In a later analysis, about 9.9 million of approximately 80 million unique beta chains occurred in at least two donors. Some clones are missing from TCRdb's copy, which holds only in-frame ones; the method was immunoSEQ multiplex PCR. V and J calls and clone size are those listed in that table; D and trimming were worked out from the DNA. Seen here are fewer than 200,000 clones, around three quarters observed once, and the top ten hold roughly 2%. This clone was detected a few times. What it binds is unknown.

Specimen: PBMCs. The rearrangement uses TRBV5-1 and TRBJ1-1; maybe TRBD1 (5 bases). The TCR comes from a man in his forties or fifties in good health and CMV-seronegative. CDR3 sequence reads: CASSVMGGTNTEAFF. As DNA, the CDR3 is TGCGCCAGCAGCGTGATGGGAGGGACGAACACTGAAGCTTTCTTT. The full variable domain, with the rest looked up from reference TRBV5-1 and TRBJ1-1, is KAGVTQTPRYLIKTRGQQVTLSCSPISGHRSVSWYQQTPGQGLQFLFEYFSETQRNKGNFPGRFSGRQFSNSRSEMNVSTLELGDSALYLCASSVMGGTNTEAFFGQGTRLTVV.